Described below is a single T cell receptor beta chain sequence and its context. The data are from a study of blood T cell repertoires in COVID-19. Recruited during active infection, patients (from Seattle) were subsequently followed longitudinally. The protocol was immunoSEQ multiplex PCR, while the TCRdb copy is restricted to in-frame clones and leaves out a portion. The table has about 130,000 clones, 86% seen once. V was trimmed by 0 bases and J by 5 bases, leaving 10 bases between them. The CDR3 is 14 amino acids. Germline CDR1 is MGHRA and CDR2 is YSYEKL. The sample consisted of peripheral blood. The receptor comes from a woman between 65 and 79 years old with COVID-19, enrolled during active disease. The genes are TRBV4-1 and TRBJ1-2; D call uncertain. CDR3 loop: CASSQDLQAYGYTF. Here the CDR3 DNA reads TGCGCCAGCAGCCAAGATCTGCAGGCTTATGGCTACACCTTC.